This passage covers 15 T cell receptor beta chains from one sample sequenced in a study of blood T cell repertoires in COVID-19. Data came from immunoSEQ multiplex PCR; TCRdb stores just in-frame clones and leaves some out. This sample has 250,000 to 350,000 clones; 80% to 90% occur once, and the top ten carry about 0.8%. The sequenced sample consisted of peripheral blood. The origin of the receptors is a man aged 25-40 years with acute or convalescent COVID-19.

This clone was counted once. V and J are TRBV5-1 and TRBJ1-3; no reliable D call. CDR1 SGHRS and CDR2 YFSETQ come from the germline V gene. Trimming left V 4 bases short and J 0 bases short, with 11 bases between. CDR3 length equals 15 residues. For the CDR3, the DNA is TGCGCCAGCAGCCCACGGGGAGACTCTGGAAACACCATATATTTT. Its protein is CASSPRGDSGNTIYF. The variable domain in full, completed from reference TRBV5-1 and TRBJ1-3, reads KAGVTQTPRYLIKTRGQQVTLSCSPISGHRSVSWYQQTPGQGLQFLFEYFSETQRNKGNFPGRFSGRQFSNSRSEMNVSTLELGDSALYLCASSPRGDSGNTIYFGEGSWLTVV.

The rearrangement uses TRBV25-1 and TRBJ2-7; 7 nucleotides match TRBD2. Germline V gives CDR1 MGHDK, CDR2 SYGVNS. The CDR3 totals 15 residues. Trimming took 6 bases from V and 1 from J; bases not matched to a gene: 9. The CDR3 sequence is CASRPKVAGSYEQYF. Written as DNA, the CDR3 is TGTGCCAGCAGGCCCAAGGTAGCGGGTTCCTACGAGCAGTACTTC.

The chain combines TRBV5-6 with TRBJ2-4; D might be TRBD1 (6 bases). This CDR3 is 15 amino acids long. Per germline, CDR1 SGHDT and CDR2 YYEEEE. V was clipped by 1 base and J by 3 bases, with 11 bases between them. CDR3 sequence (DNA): TGTGCCAGCAGCTTGCAGGGGTTTGGCAAAAACATTCAGTACTTC. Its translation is CASSLQGFGKNIQYF.

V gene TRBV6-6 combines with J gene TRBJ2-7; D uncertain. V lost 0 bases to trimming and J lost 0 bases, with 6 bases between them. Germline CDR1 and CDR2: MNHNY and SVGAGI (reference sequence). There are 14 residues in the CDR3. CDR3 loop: CASSYSQYSYEQYF. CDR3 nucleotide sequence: TGTGCCAGCAGTTACTCACAATACTCCTACGAGCAGTACTTC.

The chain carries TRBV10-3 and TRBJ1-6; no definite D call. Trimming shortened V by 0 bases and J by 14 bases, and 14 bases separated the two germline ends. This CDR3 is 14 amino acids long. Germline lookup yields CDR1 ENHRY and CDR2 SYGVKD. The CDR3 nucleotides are TGTGCCATCAGTGAGTCGCAGGCTACTAGGGCCCTCCACTTT. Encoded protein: CAISESQATRALHF.

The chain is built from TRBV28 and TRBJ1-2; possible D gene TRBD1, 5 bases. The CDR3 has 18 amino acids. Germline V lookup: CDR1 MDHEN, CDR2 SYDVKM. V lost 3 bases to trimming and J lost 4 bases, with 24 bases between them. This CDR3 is CASSFYFGALEGGYGYTF. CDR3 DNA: TGTGCCAGCAGTTTTTACTTCGGGGCCCTTGAGGGAGGCTATGGCTACACCTTC.

The chain's CDR3 is CASSESKARGGRNEQFF. Written as DNA, the CDR3 is TGCGCCAGCAGTGAGTCCAAGGCTCGGGGGGGACGCAATGAGCAGTTCTTC. The rearrangement joins TRBV10-1 to TRBJ2-1, with TRBD2 identical over 8 bases. V was clipped by 0 bases and J by 6 bases; unmatched bases: 10. Germline lookup yields CDR1 WNHNN and CDR2 SYGVQD (reference sequence). The CDR3 is 17 amino acids.

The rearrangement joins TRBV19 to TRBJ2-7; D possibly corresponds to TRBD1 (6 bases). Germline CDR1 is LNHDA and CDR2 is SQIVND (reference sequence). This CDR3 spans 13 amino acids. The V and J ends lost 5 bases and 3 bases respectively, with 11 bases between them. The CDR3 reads CASSVRDNYEQYF. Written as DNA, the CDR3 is TGTGCCAGTAGTGTTAGGGACAACTACGAGCAGTACTTC.

The DNA of the CDR3 is TGTGCCAGCAGCTTATGGACAGGAAGGGACGAGCAGTACTTC. Its protein is CASSLWTGRDEQYF. The genes are TRBV7-2 and TRBJ2-7; the match to TRBD1 covers 7 bases. Looked up from germline, CDR1 is SGHTA and CDR2 is FQGNSA. J was trimmed by 5 bases and V by 2 bases; bases with no gene match: 6. This CDR3 region has 14 residues.

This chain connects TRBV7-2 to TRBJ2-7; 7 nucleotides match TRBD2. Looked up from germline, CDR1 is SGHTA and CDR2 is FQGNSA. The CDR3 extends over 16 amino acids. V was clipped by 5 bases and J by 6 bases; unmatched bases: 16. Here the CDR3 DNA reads TGTGCCAGCAGCAGAGCCTCTAGCGGACGCTATGTCGAGCAGTACTTC. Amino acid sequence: CASSRASSGRYVEQYF.

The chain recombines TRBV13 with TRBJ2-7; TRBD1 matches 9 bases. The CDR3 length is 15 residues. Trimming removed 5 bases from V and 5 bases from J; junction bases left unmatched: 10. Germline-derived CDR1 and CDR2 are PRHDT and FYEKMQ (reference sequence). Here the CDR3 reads CASSPQQGAFHEQYF. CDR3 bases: TGTGCCAGCAGCCCCCAACAGGGGGCCTTCCACGAGCAGTACTTC.

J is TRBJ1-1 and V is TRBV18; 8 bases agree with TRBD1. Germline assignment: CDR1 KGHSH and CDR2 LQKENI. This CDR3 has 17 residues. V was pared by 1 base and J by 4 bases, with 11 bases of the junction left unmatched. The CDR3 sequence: CASSPLRAGGAPTEAFF. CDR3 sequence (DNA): TGTGCCAGCTCACCACTTAGGGCAGGGGGCGCGCCCACTGAAGCTTTCTTT. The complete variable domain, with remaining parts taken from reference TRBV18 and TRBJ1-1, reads NAGVMQNPRHLVRRRGQEARLRCSPMKGHSHVYWYRQLPEEGLKFMVYLQKENIIDESGMPKERFSAEFPKEGPSILRIQQVVRGDSAAYFCASSPLRAGGAPTEAFFGQGTRLTVV.

The CDR3 nucleotides are TGCGCCAGCAGCTTGGCTCAGGGGAAAAACGAGCAGTACTTC. This translates into CASSLAQGKNEQYF. This sequence joins TRBV5-1 and TRBJ2-7, with TRBD1 as a possible D gene (6 bases). The V gene lost 0 bases and the J gene lost 5 bases, with 12 bases spanning the gap. CDR3 length equals 14 residues. Germline lookup yields CDR1 SGHRS and CDR2 YFSETQ.

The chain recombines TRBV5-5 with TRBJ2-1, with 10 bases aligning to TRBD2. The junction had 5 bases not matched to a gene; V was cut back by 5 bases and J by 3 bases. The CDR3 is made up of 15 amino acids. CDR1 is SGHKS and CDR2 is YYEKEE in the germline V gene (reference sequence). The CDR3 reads CASRSLAGDYNEQFF. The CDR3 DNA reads TGTGCCAGCAGGAGTCTAGCGGGAGACTACAATGAGCAGTTCTTC. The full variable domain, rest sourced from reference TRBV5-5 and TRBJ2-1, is DAGVTQSPTHLIKTRGQQVTLRCSPISGHKSVSWYQQVLGQGPQFIFQYYEKEERGRGNFPDRFSARQFPNYSSELNVNALLLGDSALYLCASRSLAGDYNEQFFGPGTRLTVL.

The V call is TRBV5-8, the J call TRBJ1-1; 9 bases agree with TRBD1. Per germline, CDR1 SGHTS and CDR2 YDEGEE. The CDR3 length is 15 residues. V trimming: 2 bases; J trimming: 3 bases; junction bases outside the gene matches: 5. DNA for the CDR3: TGTGCCAGCAGCTTACAGGGGGCGCAAGACACTGAAGCTTTCTTT. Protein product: CASSLQGAQDTEAFF.